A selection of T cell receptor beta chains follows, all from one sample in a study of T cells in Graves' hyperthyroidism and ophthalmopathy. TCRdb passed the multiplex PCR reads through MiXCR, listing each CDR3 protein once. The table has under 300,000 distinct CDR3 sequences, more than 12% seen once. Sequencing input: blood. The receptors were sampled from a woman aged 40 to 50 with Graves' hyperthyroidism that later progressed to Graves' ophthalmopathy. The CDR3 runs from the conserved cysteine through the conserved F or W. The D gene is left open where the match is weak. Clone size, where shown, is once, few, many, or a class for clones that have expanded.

CASSADRGRTDTQYF | TGCGCCAGCAGCGCGGACAGGGGGAGGACAGATACGCAGTATTTT | TRBV5-1 | TRBD1 | few | TRBJ2-3 | 15
CASSYSRGRRATEAFF | TGTGCCAGCAGTTACTCGAGAGGACGGAGGGCCACTGAAGCTTTCTTT | TRBV6-5 | NA | many | TRBJ1-1 | 16
CASSLRSTSGIYNEQFF | TGTGCCAGCAGCTTAAGATCCACTAGCGGGATTTACAATGAGCAGTTCTTC | TRBV7-6 | TRBD2 | few | TRBJ2-1 | 17
CASSPPSQHRGTQYF | TGTGCCAGCAGTCCCCCTTCTCAACACCGGGGGACCCAGTACTTC | TRBV28 | NA | many | TRBJ2-5 | 15
CASSEGQGANYGYTF | TGTGCCAGCAGTGAAGGACAGGGGGCTAACTATGGCTACACCTTC | TRBV2 | TRBD1 | NA | TRBJ1-2 | 15
CASRSVAGPYNEQFF | TGTGCCAGTAGATCAGTGGCGGGGCCCTACAATGAGCAGTTCTTC | TRBV19 | NA | NA | TRBJ2-1 | 15
CASSSTARDTQYF | TGTGCCAGCAGTTCGACCGCTAGGGATACGCAGTATTTT | TRBV12-3/TRBV12-4 | NA | many | TRBJ2-3 | 13
CASSLLAQTGELFF | TGTGCCAGCAGTTTACTAGCCCAAACCGGGGAGCTGTTTTTT | TRBV12-3/TRBV12-4 | NA | many | TRBJ2-2 | 14
CASSDPFAPQYF | TGTGCCAGCAGTGACCCATTCGCACCCCAGTACTTC | TRBV25-1 | NA | many | TRBJ2-5 | 12
CASSLVSFERTYEQYF | TGCGCCAGCAGCTTGGTTTCTTTTGAGAGAACCTACGAGCAGTACTTC | TRBV5-1 | NA | few | TRBJ2-7 | 16
CASSSPLREGLRNTQYF | TGTGCCAGCAGCTCCCCCCTCCGGGAGGGCCTAAGGAATACGCAGTATTTT | TRBV5-4 | TRBD2 | many | TRBJ2-3 | 17
CASRAGAYNEQFF | TGTGCCAGCAGAGCGGGGGCCTACAATGAGCAGTTCTTC | TRBV27 | TRBD2 | many | TRBJ2-1 | 13
CASSFLETQYF | TGTGCCAGCAGTTTCCTAGAGACCCAGTACTTC | TRBV28 | NA | many | TRBJ2-5 | 11
CAWSVNTGELFF | TGTGCCTGGAGTGTAAATACCGGGGAGCTGTTTTTT | TRBV30 | NA | many | TRBJ2-2 | 12
CASSLREITGKEQSAFF | TGTGCCAGCAGTTTACGTGAGATAACGGGGAAAGAACAATCGGCTTTCTTT | TRBV27 | NA | many | TRBJ1-1 | 17
CASSYFWVNTEAFF | TGTGCCAGCAGTTATTTTTGGGTGAACACTGAAGCTTTCTTT | TRBV28 | NA | many | TRBJ1-1 | 14
CASSLDHSRGLWEQYF | TGTGCCAGCAGCTTAGATCACAGCAGGGGGCTTTGGGAGCAGTACTTC | TRBV11-2 | TRBD1 | many | TRBJ2-7 | 16